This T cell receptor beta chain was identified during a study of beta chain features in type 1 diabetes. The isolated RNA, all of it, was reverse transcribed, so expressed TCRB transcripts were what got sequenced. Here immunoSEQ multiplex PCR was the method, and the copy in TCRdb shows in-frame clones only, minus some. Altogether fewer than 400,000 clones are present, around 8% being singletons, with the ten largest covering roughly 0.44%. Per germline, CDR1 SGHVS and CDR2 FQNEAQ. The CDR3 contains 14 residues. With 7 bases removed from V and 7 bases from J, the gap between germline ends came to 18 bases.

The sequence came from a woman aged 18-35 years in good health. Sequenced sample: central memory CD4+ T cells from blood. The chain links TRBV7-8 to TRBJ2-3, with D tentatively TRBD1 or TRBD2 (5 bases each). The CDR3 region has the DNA TGTGCCAGCACCAACGGATGGTCGGGGCATACGCAGTATTTT. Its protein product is CASTNGWSGHTQYF.